The sample holds a few counts of the clone carrying this T cell receptor beta chain. Its target is unknown. The data derive from a study of response to subunit inactivated influenza vaccine. Findings and caveats of the study: New T cells are recruited in small numbers by each seasonal influenza vaccination, according to the authors' suggestion.

TCRdb passed the RT-PCR reads through MiXCR, listing each CDR3 protein once. In the table there are about 520,000 distinct CDR3 sequences, roughly 7.6% of which are singletons. The germline V gene has CDR1 DFQATT and CDR2 SNEGSKA (reference sequence). Deletions cut 3 bases from V and 10 bases from J, with 19 bases between. CDR3 length equals 15 residues. Sequencing used PBMCs from blood, obtained less than 25 months after vaccination. The rearrangement links TRBV20-1 to TRBJ1-6, with D tentatively TRBD1 (6 bases). The receptor was isolated from a man aged 50 to 75 who received an inactivated influenza vaccine. This CDR3 is CSARDHRVRGSPLHF. CDR3 coding DNA: TGCAGTGCTAGGGACCACAGGGTCCGAGGATCACCCCTCCACTTT.